A single sample gave rise to the 20 T cell receptor beta chains below, sequenced in a study of T cells in localized non-small cell lung cancer. Repertoires were generated with immunoSEQ multiplex PCR, while TCRdb's copy carries only in-frame clones and drops some. The sample lists tens of thousands of clones, approximately 88% occurring once. Sample: peripheral blood mononuclear cells, taken before any cancer treatment. All receptors come from a woman aged 40 to 75 with stage III lung adenocarcinoma.

The chain couples TRBV11-2 to TRBJ2-1; a possible D gene is TRBD2 (6 bases). The V end lost 1 base, the J end lost 9 bases, and 10 bases lay between the germline ends. The CDR3 totals 13 residues. Germline assignment: CDR1 SGHAT and CDR2 FQNNGV. The CDR3 nucleotides read TGTGCCAGCAGCTTAGGTAGGGGAGGTGAGCAGTTCTTC. Protein product: CASSLGRGGEQFF.

This clone showed up just once. V usage is TRBV5-1 and J usage is TRBJ1-1; TRBD1 aligns across 8 bases. CDR3 size: 15 residues. From germline, CDR1 is SGHRS and CDR2 YFSETQ. Unmatched junction bases numbered 8, after V lost 4 bases and J lost 3 bases. The CDR3 region is CASSPQQGGHTEAFF. For the CDR3, the DNA is TGCGCCAGCAGCCCTCAACAGGGGGGGCACACTGAAGCTTTCTTT.

The V and J genes are TRBV5-4 and TRBJ1-1, with D uncertain. Germline V CDR1 and CDR2: SGHNT, YYREEE (reference sequence). V lost 0 bases and J lost 1, with 10 bases in between. The CDR3 contains 15 residues. The CDR3 here is CASSLARAPNTEAFF. In DNA form, the CDR3 reads TGTGCCAGCAGCTTGGCCAGAGCTCCGAACACTGAAGCTTTCTTT.

The chain combines TRBV7-6 with TRBJ2-3; 7 bases line up with TRBD2. CDR3 length equals 14 residues. V lost 3 bases, J lost 6 bases, and 6 bases stayed unmatched. The V gene's germline CDR1 is SGHVS and CDR2 FNYEAQ. This CDR3 reads CASSFGGGSDTQYF. DNA for the CDR3: TGTGCCAGCAGCTTTGGGGGGGGGTCGGATACGCAGTATTTT.

DNA for the CDR3: TGTGCCAGCAGCTTAAAGGGGTACCCCACAGATACGCAGTATTTT. Protein: CASSLKGYPTDTQYF. This chain links TRBV7-3 with TRBJ2-3, with D tentatively TRBD1 (5 bases). V shed 1 base and J shed 2 bases, with 10 bases lying between them. CDR1 and CDR2 from the germline V gene are SGHTA and FQGTGA. The CDR3 loop spans 15 amino acids.

The chain employs TRBV27 and TRBJ2-1, with D perhaps TRBD2 (5 bases). Between the trimmed V and J ends, which lost 6 bases and 6 bases, there was a span of 12 bases. CDR3 length: 13 amino acids. Germline CDR1 and CDR2: MNHEY and SMNVEV (reference sequence). The CDR3 DNA reads as TGTGCCAGCAGGAGGACCGGGATCAATGAGCAGTTCTTC. It yields the protein CASRRTGINEQFF.

The V and J genes are TRBV6-5 and TRBJ2-1; TRBD2 matches at 11 bases. The junction had 3 bases not matched to a gene; V was cut back by 6 bases and J by 2 bases. The germline V gene encodes CDR1 MNHEY and CDR2 SVGAGI. This CDR3 has 15 residues. CDR3 region: CASSRLAGTYNEQFF. In DNA, the CDR3 is TGTGCCAGCAGCCGACTAGCGGGAACCTACAATGAGCAGTTCTTC.

The chain combines TRBV9 with TRBJ2-1, with a tentative D call TRBD2 (5 bases). V was cut by 0 bases and J by 9 bases, with 16 bases left in between. CDR1 is SGDLS, CDR2 YYNGEE, per germline. The CDR3 runs to 15 residues. This CDR3 reads CASSVDPSQLSEQFF. The CDR3 region has the DNA TGTGCCAGCAGCGTAGACCCTAGCCAATTGAGTGAGCAGTTCTTC.

This chain uses TRBV5-1 with TRBJ1-1; 7 nucleotides match TRBD1. V lost 0 bases, J lost 4 bases, and 6 bases stayed unmatched. Germline values: CDR1 SGHRS, CDR2 YFSETQ. This CDR3 is built from 15 residues. CDR3 coding DNA: TGCGCCAGCAGCTTGGCCACAGGGGTGGTCACTGAAGCTTTCTTT. This codes for CASSLATGVVTEAFF. Complete variable domain (other parts from reference TRBV5-1 and TRBJ1-1): KAGVTQTPRYLIKTRGQQVTLSCSPISGHRSVSWYQQTPGQGLQFLFEYFSETQRNKGNFPGRFSGRQFSNSRSEMNVSTLELGDSALYLCASSLATGVVTEAFFGQGTRLTVV.

The chain is built from TRBV7-7 and TRBJ2-3, with TRBD2 identical over 7 bases. The V gene's germline CDR1 is SSHAT and CDR2 FNYEAQ (reference sequence). The V segment lost 0 bases and the J segment 2 bases; nucleotides outside the gene matches: 14. This CDR3 region has 19 residues. The CDR3 coding sequence is TGTGCCAGCAGCTTAGCTCCCAGGGTTGGCGGGGGATCCACAGATACGCAGTATTTT. This translates into CASSLAPRVGGGSTDTQYF.

The rearrangement uses TRBV5-4 and TRBJ2-1; 9 positions agree with TRBD2. Germline-derived CDR1 and CDR2 are SGHNT and YYREEE (reference sequence). With V trimmed by 3 bases and J by 7 bases, 11 bases remained unmatched. This CDR3 is built from 16 residues. CDR3 nucleotide sequence: TGTGCCAGCAGCTCCTCCCTCCGCGGGGGGGGTAATGAGCAGTTCTTC. Amino acid sequence: CASSSSLRGGGNEQFF. The whole variable domain, filled in from reference TRBV5-4 and TRBJ2-1, reads ETGVTQSPTHLIKTRGQQVTLRCSSQSGHNTVSWYQQALGQGPQFIFQYYREEENGRGNFPPRFSGLQFPNYSSELNVNALELDDSALYLCASSSSLRGGGNEQFFGPGTRLTVL.

This clone was seen a few times. V and J are TRBV5-1 and TRBJ1-5, with 9 bases that match TRBD1. Trimming took 5 bases from V and 2 from J; bases not matched to a gene: 5. This CDR3 has 15 amino acids. CDR1 SGHRS and CDR2 YFSETQ come from the germline V gene. This chain's CDR3 is CASSWTGDRNQPQHF. The CDR3 nucleotides are TGCGCCAGCAGTTGGACAGGGGATCGCAATCAGCCCCAGCATTTT.

This chain connects TRBV20-1 to TRBJ1-1, with D hard to call. This CDR3 is 11 amino acids long. CDR1 is DFQATT and CDR2 is SNEGSKA in the germline V gene (reference sequence). The germline V and J ends were trimmed by 5 bases and 6 bases, with 10 bases remaining between them. The CDR3 loop reads CSAAKRPEAFF. As DNA, the CDR3 is TGCAGTGCTGCCAAACGACCTGAAGCTTTCTTT.

The rearrangement links TRBV29-1 to TRBJ1-3; D gene ambiguous. CDR3 length equals 14 residues. Germline V gene lookup returns CDR1 SQVTM and CDR2 ANQGSEA. Trimming took 4 bases from V and 0 from J, leaving 10 bases between them. CDR3 loop: CSVARASSGNTIYF. The DNA for the CDR3 is TGCAGCGTTGCCCGGGCGAGCTCTGGAAACACCATATATTTT.

This clone has a handful of counts. This chain links TRBV4-3 with TRBJ2-3; D perhaps matches TRBD1 (6 bases). V was trimmed by 6 bases and J by 1 base, leaving 8 bases between them. The CDR3 is 13 residues long. Germline values: CDR1 LGHNA, CDR2 YSLEER. DNA for the CDR3: TGCGCCAGCAGTCACAGGGGCACAGATACGCAGTATTTT. This translates into CASSHRGTDTQYF.

The gene calls are TRBV15 and TRBJ2-1; TRBD2 aligns across 8 bases. V lost 5 bases to trimming and J lost 3 bases; unmatched junction nucleotides: 3. Germline CDR1 and CDR2: LNHNV and YYDKDF (reference sequence). CDR3 size: 14 residues. The CDR3 sequence: CATSGREVYNEQFF. Here the CDR3 DNA reads TGTGCCACCAGCGGGCGGGAGGTCTACAATGAGCAGTTCTTC.

The V call is TRBV7-6, the J call TRBJ1-2; 8 bases line up with TRBD1. Germline trimming cut 6 bases from V and 8 bases from J; bases unmatched to any gene: 14. The CDR3 spans 15 residues. Germline CDR1 and CDR2: SGHVS and FNYEAQ. The CDR3 sequence: CASRQRDGAGGGYTF. In nucleotides, the CDR3 is TGTGCCAGCAGACAACGCGACGGGGCAGGGGGCGGCTACACCTTC.

The V call is TRBV19, the J call TRBJ1-4; D is ambiguous. Trimming left V 5 bases short and J 7 bases short, with 23 bases between. The CDR3 consists of 17 residues. The germline gives CDR1 LNHDA, CDR2 SQIVND (reference sequence). The CDR3: CASSSDPVPKVGEKLFF. CDR3 DNA: TGTGCCAGTAGTTCCGACCCGGTCCCGAAGGTTGGTGAAAAACTGTTTTTT.

CDR3 bases: TGTGCCAGCAACAAGGGGTTGTATGGCTACACCTTC. This sequence encodes CASNKGLYGYTF. The chain combines TRBV6-5 with TRBJ1-2, with a weak D call TRBD1 (5 bases). Germline V lookup: CDR1 MNHEY, CDR2 SVGAGI. CDR3 length: 12 residues. Trimming pared 7 bases from V and 5 bases from J, leaving 11 bases between.

The chain is built from TRBV5-4 and TRBJ2-1; TRBD2 matches at 7 bases. Germline-derived CDR1 and CDR2 are SGHNT and YYREEE (reference sequence). The CDR3 length is 15 residues. V lost 2 bases and J lost 6; bases outside the gene matches: 8. The CDR3 DNA follows: TGTGCCAGCAGCTTAGATCAGCGGGGAGGCAATGAGCAGTTCTTC. Translation gives CASSLDQRGGNEQFF.